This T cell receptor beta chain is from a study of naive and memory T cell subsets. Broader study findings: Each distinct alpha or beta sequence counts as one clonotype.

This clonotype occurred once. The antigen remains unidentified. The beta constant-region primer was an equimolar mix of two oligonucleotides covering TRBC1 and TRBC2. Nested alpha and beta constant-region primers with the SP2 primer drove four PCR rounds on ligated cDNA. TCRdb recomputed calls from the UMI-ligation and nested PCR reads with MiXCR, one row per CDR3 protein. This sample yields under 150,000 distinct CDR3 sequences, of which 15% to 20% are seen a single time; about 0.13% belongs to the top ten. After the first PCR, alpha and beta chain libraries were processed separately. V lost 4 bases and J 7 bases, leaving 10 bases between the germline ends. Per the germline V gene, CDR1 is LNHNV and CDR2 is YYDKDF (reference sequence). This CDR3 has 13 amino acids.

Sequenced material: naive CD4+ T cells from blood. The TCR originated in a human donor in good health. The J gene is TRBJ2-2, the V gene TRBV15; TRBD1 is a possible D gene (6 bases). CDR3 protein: CATSIEGVGELFF. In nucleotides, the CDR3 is TGTGCCACCAGCATAGAGGGGGTCGGGGAGCTGTTTTTT.